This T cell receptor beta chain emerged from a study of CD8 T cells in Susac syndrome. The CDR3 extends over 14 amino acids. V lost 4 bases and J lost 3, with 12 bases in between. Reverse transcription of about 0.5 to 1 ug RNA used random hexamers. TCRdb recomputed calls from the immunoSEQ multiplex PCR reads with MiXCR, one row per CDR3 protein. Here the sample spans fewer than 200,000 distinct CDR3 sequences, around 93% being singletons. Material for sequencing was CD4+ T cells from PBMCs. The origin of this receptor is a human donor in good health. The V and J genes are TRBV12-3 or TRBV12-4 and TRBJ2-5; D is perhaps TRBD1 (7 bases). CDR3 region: CASSSRRGEETQYF. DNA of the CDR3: TGTGCCAGCAGTTCCCGCAGGGGGGAAGAGACCCAGTACTTC.